These T cell receptor beta chains were read from a single sample in a study of cytomegalovirus exposure and HLA in healthy donors. Assay: immunoSEQ multiplex PCR; the TCRdb copy retains only in-frame clones and omits some. The sample shows approximately 210,000 clones, around 79% of them seen only once. Sequencing was carried out using PBMCs. The receptors come from a girl under 18 in good health and CMV-seropositive. Each CDR3 is given with its conserved first and last residue. The order of the fields is J gene, V gene, clone size, D gene, CDR3 protein, CDR3 DNA. D genes are given only for firm matches. A row's size may be missing; if present it is once, few, many or a size class.

j_gene: TRBJ2-3; v_gene: TRBV7-2; abundance: NA; d_gene: TRBD2; CDR3aa: CASPGGSGGFTDTQYF; CDR3nt: TGTGCCAGCCCCGGTGGGAGCGGGGGATTCACAGATACGCAGTATTTT
j_gene: TRBJ2-1; v_gene: TRBV4-1; abundance: NA; d_gene: NA; CDR3aa: CASSQGPDGNEQFF; CDR3nt: TGCGCCAGCAGCCAAGGCCCCGACGGGAATGAGCAGTTCTTC
j_gene: TRBJ1-2; v_gene: TRBV7-8; abundance: NA; d_gene: NA; CDR3aa: CASSLAGSYGYTF; CDR3nt: TGTGCCAGCAGCTTAGCAGGGAGTTATGGCTACACCTTC
j_gene: TRBJ1-2; v_gene: TRBV7-6; abundance: NA; d_gene: TRBD1; CDR3aa: CASSPTGDYGYTF; CDR3nt: TGTGCCAGCAGCCCCACAGGGGACTATGGCTACACCTTC
j_gene: TRBJ1-2; v_gene: TRBV11-3; abundance: NA; d_gene: TRBD1; CDR3aa: CASSLEGRGGDYGYTF; CDR3nt: TGTGCCAGCAGCTTAGAAGGGAGAGGGGGCGACTATGGCTACACCTTC
j_gene: TRBJ2-1; v_gene: TRBV2; abundance: once; d_gene: TRBD2; CDR3aa: CASSVPGTRWNEQFF; CDR3nt: TGTGCCAGCAGTGTACCCGGGACTAGATGGAATGAGCAGTTCTTC
j_gene: TRBJ1-1; v_gene: TRBV29-1; abundance: NA; d_gene: TRBD1; CDR3aa: CSGRDREGRTEAFF; CDR3nt: TGCAGCGGCCGGGACAGGGAGGGTAGGACTGAAGCTTTCTTT
j_gene: TRBJ1-4; v_gene: TRBV18; abundance: NA; d_gene: NA; CDR3aa: CASSPQVEGGLFF; CDR3nt: TGTGCCAGCTCACCACAGGTCGAGGGAGGACTGTTTTTT
j_gene: TRBJ2-7; v_gene: TRBV19; abundance: NA; d_gene: NA; CDR3aa: CASSITRGPSNEQYF; CDR3nt: TGTGCCAGTAGTATAACCAGGGGACCGTCGAACGAGCAGTACTTC
j_gene: TRBJ1-2; v_gene: TRBV10-2; abundance: NA; d_gene: NA; CDR3aa: CASSDKGVGGYTF; CDR3nt: TGCGCCAGCAGTGATAAGGGGGTGGGTGGCTACACCTTC
j_gene: TRBJ1-1; v_gene: TRBV7-8; abundance: NA; d_gene: NA; CDR3aa: CASSLVVSRANTEAFF; CDR3nt: TGTGCCAGCAGCTTAGTGGTATCGCGGGCCAACACTGAAGCTTTCTTT
j_gene: TRBJ1-1; v_gene: TRBV21-1; abundance: NA; d_gene: NA; CDR3aa: CASSTGQHNTEAFF; CDR3nt: TGTGCCAGCAGCACAGGACAGCATAACACTGAAGCTTTCTTT
j_gene: TRBJ1-1; v_gene: TRBV5-1; abundance: NA; d_gene: NA; CDR3aa: CASSLGVGGGTEAFF; CDR3nt: TGCGCCAGCAGCTTGGGGGTGGGCGGGGGCACTGAAGCTTTCTTT
j_gene: TRBJ2-3; v_gene: TRBV18; abundance: NA; d_gene: NA; CDR3aa: CASSPGTRDTQYF; CDR3nt: TGTGCCAGCTCCCCAGGGACTCGGGATACGCAGTATTTT
j_gene: TRBJ1-1; v_gene: TRBV4-1; abundance: NA; d_gene: NA; CDR3aa: CASSQDYGSEAFF; CDR3nt: TGCGCCAGCAGCCAAGATTACGGGAGTGAAGCTTTCTTT
j_gene: TRBJ2-1; v_gene: TRBV12-5; abundance: NA; d_gene: NA; CDR3aa: CASGFGSWNEQFF; CDR3nt: TGTGCTAGTGGTTTTGGGAGTTGGAATGAGCAGTTCTTC
j_gene: TRBJ2-7; v_gene: TRBV6-1; abundance: NA; d_gene: TRBD1; CDR3aa: CASSEPGGYEQYF; CDR3nt: TGTGCCAGCAGTGAACCAGGGGGCTACGAGCAGTACTTC
j_gene: TRBJ2-7; v_gene: TRBV11-3; abundance: once; d_gene: NA; CDR3aa: CASSPRGTSYEQYF; CDR3nt: TGTGCCAGCAGCCCCAGAGGGACATCGTACGAGCAGTACTTC
j_gene: TRBJ2-1; v_gene: TRBV5-1; abundance: NA; d_gene: NA; CDR3aa: CASAGTPRDEQFF; CDR3nt: TGCGCCAGCGCGGGGACCCCTAGGGATGAGCAGTTCTTC
j_gene: TRBJ1-5; v_gene: TRBV19; abundance: NA; d_gene: NA; CDR3aa: CASSIRHNQPQHF; CDR3nt: TGTGCCAGTAGTATAAGACACAATCAGCCCCAGCATTTT
j_gene: TRBJ2-5; v_gene: TRBV10-3; abundance: once; d_gene: TRBD1; CDR3aa: CAIKWTGTETQYF; CDR3nt: TGTGCCATCAAATGGACAGGGACGGAGACCCAGTACTTC
j_gene: TRBJ2-7; v_gene: TRBV28; abundance: NA; d_gene: TRBD2; CDR3aa: CASSLLLAGGSYEQYF; CDR3nt: TGTGCCAGCAGTTTATTACTAGCGGGGGGGTCCTACGAGCAGTACTTC
j_gene: TRBJ2-3; v_gene: TRBV29-1; abundance: NA; d_gene: NA; CDR3aa: CSVVARLTLLASTQYF; CDR3nt: TGCAGCGTTGTCGCCCGACTAACCTTACTAGCCTCCACGCAGTATTTT
j_gene: TRBJ2-7; v_gene: TRBV6-6; abundance: NA; d_gene: NA; CDR3aa: CASSYPGGLMGEQYF; CDR3nt: TGTGCCAGCAGTTATCCGGGGGGCCTGATGGGCGAGCAGTACTTC
j_gene: TRBJ1-1; v_gene: TRBV10-3; abundance: NA; d_gene: TRBD1; CDR3aa: CAIQAGGSNTEAFF; CDR3nt: TGTGCCATCCAGGCAGGGGGCTCGAACACTGAAGCTTTCTTT
j_gene: TRBJ1-6; v_gene: TRBV4-2; abundance: NA; d_gene: TRBD1; CDR3aa: CASSQDLGTGDSPLHF; CDR3nt: TGTGCCAGCAGCCAAGATCTTGGGACAGGGGATTCACCCCTCCACTTT
j_gene: TRBJ2-1; v_gene: TRBV6-4; abundance: NA; d_gene: NA; CDR3aa: CASSPGGPNEQFF; CDR3nt: TGTGCCAGCAGCCCCGGGGGGCCTAATGAGCAGTTCTTC
j_gene: TRBJ1-3; v_gene: TRBV13; abundance: NA; d_gene: NA; CDR3aa: CASSSMTGFSGNTIYF; CDR3nt: TGTGCCAGCAGCTCTATGACAGGCTTCTCTGGAAACACCATATATTTT
j_gene: TRBJ1-5; v_gene: TRBV15; abundance: NA; d_gene: NA; CDR3aa: CATAQGYQPQHF; CDR3nt: TGTGCCACCGCACAGGGCTATCAGCCCCAGCATTTT
j_gene: TRBJ2-5; v_gene: TRBV7-9; abundance: NA; d_gene: NA; CDR3aa: CASSLGGWQETQYF; CDR3nt: TGTGCCAGCAGCTTGGGGGGTTGGCAAGAGACCCAGTACTTC
j_gene: TRBJ1-5; v_gene: TRBV15; abundance: NA; d_gene: TRBD1; CDR3aa: CATSPQTGPDQPQHF; CDR3nt: TGTGCCACCAGCCCTCAGACAGGGCCGGATCAGCCCCAGCATTTT
j_gene: TRBJ2-7; v_gene: TRBV11-2; abundance: NA; d_gene: NA; CDR3aa: CASSLDSPWTYEQYF; CDR3nt: TGTGCCAGCAGCTTAGATAGCCCTTGGACTTACGAGCAGTACTTC
j_gene: TRBJ1-5; v_gene: TRBV19; abundance: once; d_gene: NA; CDR3aa: CASSMWSGRQPQHF; CDR3nt: TGTGCCAGTAGTATGTGGTCAGGGAGGCAGCCCCAGCATTTT
j_gene: TRBJ1-1; v_gene: TRBV6-5; abundance: NA; d_gene: NA; CDR3aa: CASSYRGMNTEAFF; CDR3nt: TGTGCCAGCAGTTATAGGGGTATGAACACTGAAGCTTTCTTT
j_gene: TRBJ1-1; v_gene: TRBV10-1; abundance: once; d_gene: TRBD1; CDR3aa: CASKRQGGWMNTEAFF; CDR3nt: TGCGCCAGCAAACGACAGGGGGGTTGGATGAACACTGAAGCTTTCTTT
j_gene: TRBJ2-3; v_gene: TRBV9; abundance: once; d_gene: NA; CDR3aa: CASRAPTETSTDTQYF; CDR3nt: TGTGCCAGCAGGGCTCCGACAGAAACTAGCACAGATACGCAGTATTTT
j_gene: TRBJ1-2; v_gene: TRBV13; abundance: NA; d_gene: NA; CDR3aa: CASSLQDNYGYTF; CDR3nt: TGTGCCAGCAGCTTACAGGATAACTATGGCTACACCTTC
j_gene: TRBJ2-5; v_gene: TRBV5-6; abundance: NA; d_gene: NA; CDR3aa: CASSQKETQYF; CDR3nt: TGTGCCAGCAGCCAAAAAGAGACCCAGTACTTC
j_gene: TRBJ1-3; v_gene: TRBV10-3; abundance: NA; d_gene: NA; CDR3aa: CATASSGNTIYF; CDR3nt: TGTGCCACCGCCAGCTCTGGAAACACCATATATTTT